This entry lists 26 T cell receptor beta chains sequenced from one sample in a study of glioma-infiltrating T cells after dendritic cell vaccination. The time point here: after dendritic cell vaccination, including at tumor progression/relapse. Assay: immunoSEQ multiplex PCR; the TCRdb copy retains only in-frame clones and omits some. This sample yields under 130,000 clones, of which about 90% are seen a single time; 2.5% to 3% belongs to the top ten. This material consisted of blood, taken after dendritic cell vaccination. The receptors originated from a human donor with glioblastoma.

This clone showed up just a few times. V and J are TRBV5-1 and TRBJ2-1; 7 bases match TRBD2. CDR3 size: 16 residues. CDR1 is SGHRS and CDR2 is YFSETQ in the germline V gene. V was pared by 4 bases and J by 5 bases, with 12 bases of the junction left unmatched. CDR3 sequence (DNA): TGCGCCAGCAGCGCCTGGGGCGGGAGAATCCACAATGAGCAGTTCTTC. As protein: CASSAWGGRIHNEQFF.

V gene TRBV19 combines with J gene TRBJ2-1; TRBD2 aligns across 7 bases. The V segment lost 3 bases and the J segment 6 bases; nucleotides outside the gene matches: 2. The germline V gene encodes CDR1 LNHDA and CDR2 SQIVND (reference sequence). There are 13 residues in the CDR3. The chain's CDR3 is CASSISSGNEQFF. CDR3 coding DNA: TGTGCCAGTAGTATTTCTAGCGGCAATGAGCAGTTCTTC.

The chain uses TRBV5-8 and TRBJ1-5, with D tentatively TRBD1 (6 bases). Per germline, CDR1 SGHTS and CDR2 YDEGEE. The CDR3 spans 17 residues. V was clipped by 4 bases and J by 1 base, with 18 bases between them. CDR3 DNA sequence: TGTGCCAGCAGCACCTCAATCCGGACAGTAAGCAATCAGCCCCAGCATTTT. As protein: CASSTSIRTVSNQPQHF.

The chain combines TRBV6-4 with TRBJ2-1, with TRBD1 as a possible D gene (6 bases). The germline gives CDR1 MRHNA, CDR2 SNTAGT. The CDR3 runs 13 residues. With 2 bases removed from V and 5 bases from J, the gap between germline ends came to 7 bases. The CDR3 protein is CASSDTGNNEQFF. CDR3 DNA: TGTGCCAGCAGTGACACAGGGAACAATGAGCAGTTCTTC.

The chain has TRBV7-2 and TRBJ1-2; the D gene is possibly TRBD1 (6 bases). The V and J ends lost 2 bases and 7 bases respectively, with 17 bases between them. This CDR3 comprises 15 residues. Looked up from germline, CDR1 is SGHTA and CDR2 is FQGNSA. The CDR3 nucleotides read TGTGCCAGCAGCTTACTTGGACAGAATAACCTTGGCTACACCTTC. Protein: CASSLLGQNNLGYTF. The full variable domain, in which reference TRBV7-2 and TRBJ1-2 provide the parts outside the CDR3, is GAGVSQSPSNKVTEKGKDVELRCDPISGHTALYWYRQSLGQGLEFLIYFQGNSAPDKSGLPSDRFSAERTGGSVSTLTIQRTQQEDSAVYLCASSLLGQNNLGYTFGSGTRLTVV.

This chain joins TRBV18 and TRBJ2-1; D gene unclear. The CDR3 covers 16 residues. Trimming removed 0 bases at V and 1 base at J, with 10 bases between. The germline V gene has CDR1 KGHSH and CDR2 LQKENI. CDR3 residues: CASSPPARLSYNEQFF. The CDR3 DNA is TGTGCCAGCTCACCACCGGCTAGGCTATCCTACAATGAGCAGTTCTTC.

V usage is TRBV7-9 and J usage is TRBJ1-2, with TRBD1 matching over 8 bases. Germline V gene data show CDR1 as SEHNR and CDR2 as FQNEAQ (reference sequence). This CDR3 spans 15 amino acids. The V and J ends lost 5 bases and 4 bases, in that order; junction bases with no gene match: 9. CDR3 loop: CASSMDRVVIYGYTF. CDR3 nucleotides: TGTGCCAGCAGCATGGACAGGGTGGTTATCTATGGCTACACCTTC.

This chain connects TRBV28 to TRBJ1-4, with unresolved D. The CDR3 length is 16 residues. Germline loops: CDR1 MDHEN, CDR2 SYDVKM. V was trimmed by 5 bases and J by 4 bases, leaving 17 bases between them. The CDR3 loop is CASSPPRRFRNEKLFF. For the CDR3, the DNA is TGTGCCAGCAGTCCGCCAAGGAGATTTCGTAATGAAAAACTGTTTTTT.

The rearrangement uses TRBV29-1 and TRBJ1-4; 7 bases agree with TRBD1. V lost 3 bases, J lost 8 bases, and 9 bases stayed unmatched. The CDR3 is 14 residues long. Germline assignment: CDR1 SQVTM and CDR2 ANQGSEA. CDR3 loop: CSVDSAGGGEKLFF. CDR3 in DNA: TGCAGCGTTGATTCCGCAGGGGGTGGGGAAAAACTGTTTTTT.

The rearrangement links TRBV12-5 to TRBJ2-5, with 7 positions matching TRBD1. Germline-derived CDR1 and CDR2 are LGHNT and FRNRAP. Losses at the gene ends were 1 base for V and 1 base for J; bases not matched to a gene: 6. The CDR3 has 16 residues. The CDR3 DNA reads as TGTGCTAGTGGTTTGGGCTCCGGGACAGCCCAAGAGACCCAGTACTTC. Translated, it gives CASGLGSGTAQETQYF.

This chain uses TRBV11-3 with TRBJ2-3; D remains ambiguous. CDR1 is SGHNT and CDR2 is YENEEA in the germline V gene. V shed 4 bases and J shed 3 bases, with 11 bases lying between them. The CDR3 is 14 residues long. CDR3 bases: TGTGCCAGCAGCTCCCTTGTGCGGACAGATACGCAGTATTTT. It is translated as CASSSLVRTDTQYF. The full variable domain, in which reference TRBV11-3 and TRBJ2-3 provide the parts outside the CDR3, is EAGVVQSPRYKIIEKKQPVAFWCNPISGHNTLYWYLQNLGQGPELLIRYENEEAVDDSQLPKDRFSAERLKGVDSTLKIQPAELGDSAVYLCASSSLVRTDTQYFGPGTRLTVL.

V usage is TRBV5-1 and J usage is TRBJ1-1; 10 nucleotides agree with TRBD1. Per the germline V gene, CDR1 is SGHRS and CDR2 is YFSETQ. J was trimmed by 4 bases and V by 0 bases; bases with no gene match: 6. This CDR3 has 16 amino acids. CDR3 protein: CASSLATGGLGTEAFF. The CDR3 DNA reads TGCGCCAGCAGCTTGGCGACAGGGGGCCTCGGCACTGAAGCTTTCTTT.

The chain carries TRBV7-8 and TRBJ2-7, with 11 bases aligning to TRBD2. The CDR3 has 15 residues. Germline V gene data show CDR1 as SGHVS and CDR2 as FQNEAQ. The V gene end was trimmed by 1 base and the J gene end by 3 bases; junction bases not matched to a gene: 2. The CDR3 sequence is CASSLGLAGIYEQYF. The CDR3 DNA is TGTGCCAGCAGCTTAGGACTAGCGGGAATCTACGAGCAGTACTTC.

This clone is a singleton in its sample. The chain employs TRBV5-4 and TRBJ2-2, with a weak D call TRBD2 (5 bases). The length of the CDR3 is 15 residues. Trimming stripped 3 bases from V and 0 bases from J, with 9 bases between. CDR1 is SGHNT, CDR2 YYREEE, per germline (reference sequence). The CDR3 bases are TGTGCCAGCAGCTCGGGAATCGCGAACACCGGGGAGCTGTTTTTT. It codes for CASSSGIANTGELFF. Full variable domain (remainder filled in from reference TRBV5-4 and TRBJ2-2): ETGVTQSPTHLIKTRGQQVTLRCSSQSGHNTVSWYQQALGQGPQFIFQYYREEENGRGNFPPRFSGLQFPNYSSELNVNALELDDSALYLCASSSGIANTGELFFGEGSRLTVL.

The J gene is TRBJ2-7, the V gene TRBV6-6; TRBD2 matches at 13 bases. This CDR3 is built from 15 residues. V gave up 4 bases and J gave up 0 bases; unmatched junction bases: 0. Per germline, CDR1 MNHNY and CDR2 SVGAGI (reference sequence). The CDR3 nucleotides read TGTGCCAGCAGTTGGACTAGCGGGAGCTCCTACGAGCAGTACTTC. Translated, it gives CASSWTSGSSYEQYF.

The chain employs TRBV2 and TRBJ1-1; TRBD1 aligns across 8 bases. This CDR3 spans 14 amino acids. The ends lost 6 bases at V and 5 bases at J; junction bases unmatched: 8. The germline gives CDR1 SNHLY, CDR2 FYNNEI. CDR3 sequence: CASRVPGGSTEAFF. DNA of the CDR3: TGTGCCAGCAGAGTTCCAGGGGGCTCAACTGAAGCTTTCTTT.

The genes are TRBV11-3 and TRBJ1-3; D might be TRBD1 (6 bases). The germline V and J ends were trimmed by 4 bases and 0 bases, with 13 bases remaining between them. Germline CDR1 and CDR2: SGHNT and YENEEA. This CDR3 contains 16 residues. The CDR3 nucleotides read TGTGCCAGCAGCTGGGCCGCAGGGGTCTCTGGAAACACCATATATTTT. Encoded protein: CASSWAAGVSGNTIYF.

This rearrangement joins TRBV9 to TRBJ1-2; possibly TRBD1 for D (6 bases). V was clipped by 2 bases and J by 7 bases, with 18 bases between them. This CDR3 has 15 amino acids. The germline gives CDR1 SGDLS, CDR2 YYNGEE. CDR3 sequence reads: CASSVDRDTLGGYTF. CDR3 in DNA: TGTGCCAGCAGCGTTGACCGGGACACTCTTGGTGGCTACACCTTC.

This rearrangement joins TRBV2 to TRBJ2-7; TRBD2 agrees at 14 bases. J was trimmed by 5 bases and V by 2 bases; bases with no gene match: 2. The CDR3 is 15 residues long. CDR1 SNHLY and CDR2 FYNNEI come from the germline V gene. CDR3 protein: CASSESGLAGDEQYF. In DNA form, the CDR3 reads TGTGCCAGCAGTGAATCGGGACTAGCGGGAGACGAGCAGTACTTC.

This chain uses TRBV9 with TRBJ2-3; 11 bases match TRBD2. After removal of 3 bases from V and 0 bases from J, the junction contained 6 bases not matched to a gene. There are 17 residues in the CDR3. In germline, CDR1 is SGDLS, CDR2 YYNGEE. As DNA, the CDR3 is TGTGCCAGCAGCGCGGGACTAGCGGACGGCAGCACAGATACGCAGTATTTT. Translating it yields CASSAGLADGSTDTQYF.

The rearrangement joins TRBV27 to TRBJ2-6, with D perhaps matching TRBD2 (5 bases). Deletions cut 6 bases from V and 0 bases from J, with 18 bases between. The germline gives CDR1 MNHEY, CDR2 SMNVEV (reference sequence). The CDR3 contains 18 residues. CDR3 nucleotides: TGTGCCAGCAGGAGCACCGAACCGGACTCCTCTGGGGCCAACGTCCTGACTTTC. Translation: CASRSTEPDSSGANVLTF. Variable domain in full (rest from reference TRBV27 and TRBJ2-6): EAQVTQNPRYLITVTGKKLTVTCSQNMNHEYMSWYRQDPGLGLRQIYYSMNVEVTDKGDVPEGYKVSRKEKRNFPLILESPSPNQTSLYFCASRSTEPDSSGANVLTFGAGSRLTVL.

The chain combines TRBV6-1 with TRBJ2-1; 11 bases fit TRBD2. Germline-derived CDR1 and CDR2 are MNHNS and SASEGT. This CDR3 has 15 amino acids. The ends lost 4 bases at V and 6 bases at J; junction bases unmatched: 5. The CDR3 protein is CASSGLAGRGNEQFF. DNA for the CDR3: TGTGCCAGCAGTGGACTAGCGGGAAGAGGCAATGAGCAGTTCTTC.

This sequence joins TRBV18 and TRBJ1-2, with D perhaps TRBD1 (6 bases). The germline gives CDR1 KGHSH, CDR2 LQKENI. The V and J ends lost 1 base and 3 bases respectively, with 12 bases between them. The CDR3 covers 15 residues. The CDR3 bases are TGTGCCAGCTCACCACGGAGGCGGGGGCACTATGGCTACACCTTC. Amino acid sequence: CASSPRRRGHYGYTF.

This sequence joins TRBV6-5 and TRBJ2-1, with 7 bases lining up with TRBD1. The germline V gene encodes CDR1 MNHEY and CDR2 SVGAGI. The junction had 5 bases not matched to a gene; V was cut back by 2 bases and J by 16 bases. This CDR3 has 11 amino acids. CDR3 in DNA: TGTGCCAGCAGTTACAGGGGGCGAAACTTCTTC. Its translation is CASSYRGRNFF.

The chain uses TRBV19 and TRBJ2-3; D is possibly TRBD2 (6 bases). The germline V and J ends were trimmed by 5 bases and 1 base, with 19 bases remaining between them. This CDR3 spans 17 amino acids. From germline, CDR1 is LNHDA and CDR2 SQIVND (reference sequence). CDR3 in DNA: TGTGCCAGTAGTCCTCTCGGGACTTTTCAACGCACAGATACGCAGTATTTT. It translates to CASSPLGTFQRTDTQYF.

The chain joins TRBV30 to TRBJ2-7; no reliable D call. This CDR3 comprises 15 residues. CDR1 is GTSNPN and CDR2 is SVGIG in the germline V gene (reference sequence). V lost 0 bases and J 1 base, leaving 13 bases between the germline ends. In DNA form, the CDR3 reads TGTGCCTGGAGTGTAGCCGTGGGCCCTTCCTACGAGCAGTACTTC. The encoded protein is CAWSVAVGPSYEQYF.